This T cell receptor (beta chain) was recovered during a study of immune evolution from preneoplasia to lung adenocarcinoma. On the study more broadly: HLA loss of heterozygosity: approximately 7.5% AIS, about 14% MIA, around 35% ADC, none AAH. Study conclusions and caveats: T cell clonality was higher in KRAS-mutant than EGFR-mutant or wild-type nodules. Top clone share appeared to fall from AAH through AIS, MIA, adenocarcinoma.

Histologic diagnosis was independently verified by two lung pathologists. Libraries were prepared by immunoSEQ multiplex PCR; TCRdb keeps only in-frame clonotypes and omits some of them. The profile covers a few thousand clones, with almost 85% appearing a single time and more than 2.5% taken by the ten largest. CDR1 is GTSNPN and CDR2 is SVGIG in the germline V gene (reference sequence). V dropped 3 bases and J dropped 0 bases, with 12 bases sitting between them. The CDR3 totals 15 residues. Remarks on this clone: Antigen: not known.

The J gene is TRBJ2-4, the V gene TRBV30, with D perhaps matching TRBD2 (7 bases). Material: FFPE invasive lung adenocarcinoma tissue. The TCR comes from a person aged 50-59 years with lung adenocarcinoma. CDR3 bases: TGTGCCTGGAGAGGGGGGGCACTAGCCAAAAACATTCAGTACTTC. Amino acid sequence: CAWRGGALAKNIQYF.